This TCR beta chain was profiled in a study of T-cell reconstitution after alpha-beta-depleted transplantation in children (dated by TCRdb to the mid-2010s). In terms of the full investigation: Using TCR repertoire profiling, the study quantitatively followed how T-cell immune reconstitution unfolded in children after TCRalphabeta/CD19-depleted allogeneic hematopoietic cell transplantation.

For this clonotype: Its antigen has not been determined. Base qualities are missing; no much larger clone stands one base away.

The CDR3 has 13 amino acids, counting the end cysteine and phenylalanine. Of all the DNA, just the CDR3 is kept, 39 bases in frame from base 1. V drops 3 bases and J drops 6 bases, leaving 11 bases in between. The germline V gene (reference sequence) provides CDR1 DFQATT and CDR2 SNEGSKA. The library was obtained by PCR. The instrument given in TCRdb is Illumina HiSeq 2500. TCR library preparation used molecular barcoding, with unique molecular identifiers applied to normalize quantification of the TCRbeta repertoire. The public reads were run again by TCRdb, first through fastp at Q25 and then through MiXCR, and only productive beta chains were kept. Rows merge per CDR3 protein into single entries with the most common DNA and genes. The sample profile shows some 640,000 distinct CDR3 sequences; 16% of them were found once. The ten largest clones capture approximately 1% of the sample.

The chain is assembled from TRBV20-1 and TRBJ2-2; the D gene cannot be resolved reliably. The clonotype originates from a human donor who donated a stem cell graft to a child with acute myeloid leukemia. Sequencing used PBMCs from the stem cell graft donor, obtained from the stem cell graft. Here the CDR3 is given as CSASTPSPGELFF. The bases read TGCAGTGCTAGTACACCATCTCCCGGGGAGCTGTTTTTT.